These 2 T cell receptor beta chains were all obtained from the same sample, sequenced in a study of cytomegalovirus exposure and HLA in healthy donors. The PCR contained 60 Vbeta and 13 Jbeta primers. The table came from immunoSEQ multiplex PCR; TCRdb's copy has only in-frame clones and leaves some out. Among approximately 220,000 clones, 75% to 85% were seen once, and the ten largest hold around 1.5%. Sequencing was carried out using PBMCs. The receptor source for this set is a girl aged 5-17 years in good health and CMV-seronegative.

The chain combines TRBV4-1 with TRBJ2-7, with a possible D match to TRBD2 (5 bases). The V gene's germline CDR1 is MGHRA and CDR2 YSYEKL. This CDR3 comprises 14 residues. V lost 0 bases to trimming and J lost 6 bases, with 12 bases between them. The CDR3: CASSQDHGRAEQYF. The CDR3 nucleotides are TGCGCCAGCAGCCAAGATCACGGGCGGGCCGAGCAGTACTTC.

A few counts support this clone. The V and J genes are TRBV5-1 and TRBJ1-4; D call uncertain. V was clipped by 5 bases and J by 0 bases, with 11 bases between them. The CDR3 has 15 residues. Germline V gene data show CDR1 as SGHRS and CDR2 as YFSETQ. The DNA of the CDR3 is TGCGCCAGCAGACCCGGGATTTCAACTAATGAAAAACTGTTTTTT. As protein: CASRPGISTNEKLFF.